The rows below give T cell receptor beta chains drawn from one sample of a study of cytomegalovirus exposure and HLA in healthy donors. Profiled with immunoSEQ multiplex PCR; TCRdb holds only in-frame clones, not every one. The sample has over 100,000 clones, 60% to 80% seen once. The sequenced material came from PBMCs. Receptors originate from a man aged 60 to 69 in good health and CMV-seropositive. Each CDR3 is given with its conserved first and last residue. A D gene is named only where the DNA matches it firmly. Size values are once, few and many counts, or a class for expanded clones, and some rows have none.

J gene: TRBJ2-7
V gene: TRBV6-5
clone size: -
D gene: TRBD1
CDR3 protein: CASSPGTGYAYEQYF
CDR3 DNA: TGTGCCAGCAGTCCGGGGACAGGGTATGCATACGAGCAGTACTTC

J gene: TRBJ2-1
V gene: TRBV5-6
clone size: once
D gene: TRBD2
CDR3 protein: CASSLTSGGYNEQFF
CDR3 DNA: TGTGCCAGCAGCTTGACTAGCGGGGGATACAATGAGCAGTTCTTC

J gene: TRBJ1-5
V gene: TRBV30
clone size: -
D gene: -
CDR3 protein: CASSGEDQPQHF
CDR3 DNA: TGTGCCAGCTCAGGGGAAGATCAGCCCCAGCATTTT

J gene: TRBJ2-5
V gene: TRBV5-1
clone size: -
D gene: TRBD1
CDR3 protein: CASSKGAETQYF
CDR3 DNA: TGCGCCAGCAGCAAGGGGGCAGAGACCCAGTACTTC

J gene: TRBJ2-3
V gene: TRBV27
clone size: -
D gene: -
CDR3 protein: CASSLSGRGLGDTQYF
CDR3 DNA: TGTGCCAGCAGTTTATCAGGGCGGGGGCTGGGAGATACGCAGTATTTT

J gene: TRBJ2-7
V gene: TRBV4-1
clone size: once
D gene: -
CDR3 protein: CASSQDRGAMYEQYF
CDR3 DNA: TGTGCCAGCAGCCAAGATCGGGGGGCAATGTACGAGCAGTACTTC

J gene: TRBJ1-1
V gene: TRBV7-2
clone size: -
D gene: TRBD1
CDR3 protein: CASSPPGTGIAFF
CDR3 DNA: TGTGCCAGCAGCCCTCCCGGGACAGGGATTGCTTTCTTT

J gene: TRBJ1-5
V gene: TRBV29-1
clone size: -
D gene: TRBD1
CDR3 protein: CSIWTGGNQPQHF
CDR3 DNA: TGCAGCATTTGGACAGGGGGCAATCAGCCCCAGCATTTT

J gene: TRBJ1-1
V gene: TRBV19
clone size: once
D gene: TRBD1
CDR3 protein: CASSATGQGGTEAFF
CDR3 DNA: TGTGCCAGTAGTGCCACGGGACAGGGAGGCACTGAAGCTTTCTTT

J gene: TRBJ2-7
V gene: TRBV7-9
clone size: few
D gene: TRBD2
CDR3 protein: CASSLGSGGHLSYEQYF
CDR3 DNA: TGTGCCAGCAGCTTAGGTAGCGGGGGCCATCTCTCCTACGAGCAGTACTTC

J gene: TRBJ1-2
V gene: TRBV9
clone size: -
D gene: TRBD1
CDR3 protein: CASSPQGGYGYTF
CDR3 DNA: TGTGCCAGCAGCCCACAGGGGGGATATGGCTACACCTTC

J gene: TRBJ1-2
V gene: TRBV6-5
clone size: -
D gene: TRBD1
CDR3 protein: CASSGQGPSGYTF
CDR3 DNA: TGTGCCAGCAGTGGACAGGGCCCGAGCGGCTACACCTTC

J gene: TRBJ2-3
V gene: TRBV2
clone size: few
D gene: TRBD2
CDR3 protein: CAGSPERGVTDTQYF
CDR3 DNA: TGTGCCGGCTCTCCGGAGCGGGGGGTCACAGATACGCAGTATTTT

J gene: TRBJ1-3
V gene: TRBV28
clone size: few
D gene: -
CDR3 protein: CASTGAGNTIYF
CDR3 DNA: TGTGCCAGCACGGGGGCTGGAAACACCATATATTTT

J gene: TRBJ2-7
V gene: TRBV6-1
clone size: -
D gene: -
CDR3 protein: CASSEAQVWISYEQYF
CDR3 DNA: TGTGCCAGCAGTGAAGCGCAGGTTTGGATCTCCTACGAGCAGTACTTC

J gene: TRBJ2-5
V gene: TRBV5-1
clone size: -
D gene: TRBD2
CDR3 protein: CASSPGEGQTQYF
CDR3 DNA: TGCGCCAGCAGCCCCGGGGAGGGACAGACCCAGTACTTC

J gene: TRBJ2-3
V gene: TRBV11-2
clone size: -
D gene: TRBD2
CDR3 protein: CASSLDVAGGPGADTQYF
CDR3 DNA: TGTGCCAGCAGCTTAGATGTTGCGGGGGGGCCTGGCGCAGATACGCAGTATTTT

J gene: TRBJ2-2
V gene: TRBV7-8
clone size: -
D gene: TRBD2
CDR3 protein: CASSPWTSGGVGELFF
CDR3 DNA: TGTGCCAGCAGCCCCTGGACTAGCGGGGGGGTTGGGGAGCTGTTTTTT

J gene: TRBJ1-2
V gene: TRBV7-2
clone size: -
D gene: -
CDR3 protein: CASSLAVGRQAGYGYTF
CDR3 DNA: TGTGCCAGCAGCTTAGCGGTGGGCAGGCAGGCTGGGTATGGCTACACCTTC

J gene: TRBJ1-3
V gene: TRBV15
clone size: -
D gene: -
CDR3 protein: CATSSDSSSGNTIYF
CDR3 DNA: TGTGCCACCAGCTCGGACAGTTCCTCTGGAAACACCATATATTTT

J gene: TRBJ2-5
V gene: TRBV28
clone size: -
D gene: TRBD2
CDR3 protein: CASSFRTSGGQETQYF
CDR3 DNA: TGTGCCAGCAGTTTTAGGACTAGCGGGGGCCAAGAGACCCAGTACTTC

J gene: TRBJ1-4
V gene: TRBV6-1
clone size: -
D gene: TRBD1
CDR3 protein: CASSAGQGGEKLFF
CDR3 DNA: TGTGCCAGCAGTGCGGGACAGGGAGGCGAAAAACTGTTTTTT

J gene: TRBJ1-2
V gene: TRBV19
clone size: few
D gene: TRBD1
CDR3 protein: CASDGVGGGNGYTF
CDR3 DNA: TGTGCCAGCGACGGGGTAGGAGGGGGCAATGGCTACACCTTC

J gene: TRBJ2-5
V gene: TRBV7-3
clone size: once
D gene: TRBD2
CDR3 protein: CASSSGLGQAETQYF
CDR3 DNA: TGTGCCAGCAGCTCAGGACTAGGCCAAGCGGAGACCCAGTACTTC

J gene: TRBJ2-7
V gene: TRBV7-6
clone size: few
D gene: TRBD1
CDR3 protein: CASSLTGNYEQYF
CDR3 DNA: TGTGCCAGCAGCTTGACAGGGAACTACGAGCAGTACTTC

J gene: TRBJ1-1
V gene: TRBV25-1
clone size: -
D gene: -
CDR3 protein: CASSDWTFTEAFF
CDR3 DNA: TGTGCCAGCAGTGATTGGACTTTCACTGAAGCTTTCTTT

J gene: TRBJ2-7
V gene: TRBV11-3
clone size: -
D gene: TRBD1
CDR3 protein: CASSPRDSLYEQYF
CDR3 DNA: TGTGCCAGCAGCCCCCGGGACAGCCTCTACGAGCAGTACTTC

J gene: TRBJ1-2
V gene: TRBV5-6
clone size: -
D gene: -
CDR3 protein: CASSLWAGNYGYTF
CDR3 DNA: TGTGCCAGCAGCTTGTGGGCAGGGAACTATGGCTACACCTTC

J gene: TRBJ1-2
V gene: TRBV19
clone size: few
D gene: TRBD1
CDR3 protein: CASTWTGGDYGYTF
CDR3 DNA: TGTGCCAGTACCTGGACAGGGGGAGACTATGGCTACACCTTC

J gene: TRBJ1-2
V gene: TRBV28
clone size: -
D gene: TRBD1
CDR3 protein: CASSTGAWYGYTF
CDR3 DNA: TGTGCCAGCAGCACAGGGGCTTGGTATGGCTACACCTTC

J gene: TRBJ2-7
V gene: TRBV11-3
clone size: -
D gene: TRBD1
CDR3 protein: CASSLRGGSDEQYF
CDR3 DNA: TGTGCCAGCAGCTTAAGAGGGGGCAGCGACGAGCAGTACTTC